This paragraph reports one TCR beta chain. These data originate in a study of blood T cell repertoires in COVID-19. The CDR3 is 18 amino acids. Germline V gene lookup returns CDR1 SEHNR and CDR2 FQNEAQ (reference sequence). Trimming shortened V by 2 bases and J by 5 bases, and 22 bases separated the two germline ends. Assay: immunoSEQ multiplex PCR; the TCRdb copy retains only in-frame clones and omits some. The data show about 46,000 clones, with over 75% seen just once and roughly an eighth held by the top ten. Sequencing was done on a sample of peripheral blood. This receptor was identified in a human donor with active COVID-19. The donor label of this sample is uncertain. The V gene is TRBV7-9, the J gene TRBJ2-1; D possibly corresponds to TRBD2 (7 bases). The DNA of the CDR3 is TGTGCCAGCAGCTTACTGGGTCGGAGCGGGACATTAAACAATGAGCAGTTCTTC. Encoded protein: CASSLLGRSGTLNNEQFF.